This T cell receptor (beta chain) was sequenced during a study of Ad26.COV2.S vaccination and SARS-CoV-2 variants. Notes on the study in general: Individuals receiving vaccine had higher spike-specific TCR breadth than placebo recipients did.

Treatment noted: around 19 received Ad26.COV2.S at low or high dose, single or two shots; about 5 received placebo; per-sample allocation not given. Specimen acquisition occurred on day 63 following the initial vaccine or placebo injection. The individual, an adult aged 18-55 years, was a donor in Boston. In the vaccine, an Ad26 vector expressed the SARS-CoV-2 spike of the Wuhan strain. The CDR3 is 13 amino acids. Germline V gene lookup returns CDR1 SGHNT and CDR2 YYREEE (reference sequence). V was cut by 1 base and J by 7 bases, with 6 bases left in between. This clone has a handful of counts. What it recognizes is unknown. Using immunoSEQ multiplex PCR, the repertoire was profiled, and TCRdb retains in-frame clones only, with some absent. The sample lists more than 300,000 clones; approximately 80% were seen once.

V gene TRBV5-4 combines with J gene TRBJ1-6; no clear D gene. The TCR comes from a person aged 18-65 years who received the Ad26.COV2.S COVID-19 vaccine or a placebo. The sequencing here drew on peripheral blood, taken in a trial of Ad26.COV2.S vaccine versus placebo. The CDR3 DNA follows: TGTGCCAGCAGCTTGCTCGGGAATTCACCCCTCCACTTT. Its protein is CASSLLGNSPLHF.